The 30 T cell receptor beta chains in this list originate from one sample, sequenced in a study of OX40 agonist ivuxolimab in advanced cancers. Sequencing was performed with immunoSEQ multiplex PCR; in TCRdb, only in-frame clones are kept and a portion is missing. The data hold roughly 100,000 clones, with around nine tenths observed a single time. This specimen consisted of CD4+ or CD8+ T cells sorted from blood, obtained in a trial of the OX40 agonist ivuxolimab. These receptors were taken from an adult with an advanced solid tumor such as melanoma, head and neck, liver or kidney cancer.

The rearrangement links TRBV7-2 to TRBJ1-5, with TRBD1 matching over 7 bases. This CDR3 is 16 amino acids long. With V trimmed by 5 bases and J by 1 base, 8 bases remained unmatched. Germline CDR1 and CDR2: SGHTA and FQGNSA. CDR3 in DNA: TGTGCCAGCAGCCCCCACAGGGGAGGGAGCAATCAGCCCCAGCATTTT. Amino acids: CASSPHRGGSNQPQHF. The variable domain in full, with the rest retrieved from reference TRBV7-2 and TRBJ1-5, is GAGVSQSPSNKVTEKGKDVELRCDPISGHTALYWYRQSLGQGLEFLIYFQGNSAPDKSGLPSDRFSAERTGGSVSTLTIQRTQQEDSAVYLCASSPHRGGSNQPQHFGDGTRLSIL.

This chain joins TRBV19 and TRBJ2-6, with 8 positions matching TRBD1. J gave up 0 bases and V 5 bases, and 6 bases lay outside the gene matches. The CDR3 is made up of 17 amino acids. Germline loops: CDR1 LNHDA, CDR2 SQIVND (reference sequence). The CDR3 nucleotides read TGTGCCAGTAGTGTGAGACAGGGGTCCTCTGGGGCCAACGTCCTGACTTTC. Its protein product is CASSVRQGSSGANVLTF. The full variable domain, in which reference TRBV19 and TRBJ2-6 provide the parts outside the CDR3, is DGGITQSPKYLFRKEGQNVTLSCEQNLNHDAMYWYRQDPGQGLRLIYYSQIVNDFQKGDIAEGYSVSREKKESFPLTVTSAQKNPTAFYLCASSVRQGSSGANVLTFGAGSRLTVL.

V gene TRBV19 combines with J gene TRBJ1-6; 9 positions match TRBD1. V shed 3 bases, J shed 7 bases, and the junction held 7 bases outside the gene matches. The CDR3 is made up of 16 amino acids. The germline V gene encodes CDR1 LNHDA and CDR2 SQIVND (reference sequence). CDR3 bases: TGTGCCAGTAGTATTCGTGGAGACAGGGGGAATTCACCCCTCCACTTT. Protein: CASSIRGDRGNSPLHF.

This CDR3 reads CASSPRGAETQYF. Written as DNA, the CDR3 is TGTGCCAGCAGCCCCCGGGGGGCAGAGACCCAGTACTTC. V usage is TRBV5-6 and J usage is TRBJ2-5, with TRBD2 as a possible D gene (7 bases). The CDR3 covers 13 residues. Per the germline V gene, CDR1 is SGHDT and CDR2 is YYEEEE. With 4 bases removed from V and 4 bases from J, the gap between germline ends came to 11 bases. Variable domain in full (rest from reference TRBV5-6 and TRBJ2-5): DAGVTQSPTHLIKTRGQQVTLRCSPKSGHDTVSWYQQALGQGPQFIFQYYEEEERQRGNFPDRFSGHQFPNYSSELNVNALLLGDSALYLCASSPRGAETQYFGPGTRLLVL.

This clone was counted only a few times. This rearrangement joins TRBV5-4 to TRBJ1-1; unclear D gene. V lost 3 bases, J lost 0 bases, and 18 bases lay in between. Germline V gene lookup returns CDR1 SGHNT and CDR2 YYREEE (reference sequence). The CDR3 consists of 17 residues. As DNA, the CDR3 is TGTGCCAGCAGCTACAACCCAAACAAAAACCTGAACACTGAAGCTTTCTTT. It is translated as CASSYNPNKNLNTEAFF.

This chain connects TRBV11-2 to TRBJ1-4; a possible D gene is TRBD1 (5 bases). The V gene's germline CDR1 is SGHAT and CDR2 FQNNGV. Trimming left V 4 bases short and J 4 bases short, with 10 bases between. This CDR3 contains 14 residues. The CDR3 DNA follows: TGTGCCAGCAGCTCCGGGGGGGGTAATGAAAAACTGTTTTTT. Translation: CASSSGGGNEKLFF.

J is TRBJ2-3 and V is TRBV14; TRBD1 matches 7 bases. This CDR3 region has 17 residues. Looked up from germline, CDR1 is SGHDN and CDR2 is FVKESK. V was clipped by 2 bases and J by 4 bases; unmatched bases: 12. CDR3 bases: TGTGCCAGCAGCCAATTCCCGACAAGGGGGCTTCCAGATACGCAGTATTTT. Translated, it gives CASSQFPTRGLPDTQYF. Together with reference TRBV14 and TRBJ2-3, the CDR3 gives the full variable domain: EAGVTQFPSHSVIEKGQTVTLRCDPISGHDNLYWYRRVMGKEIKFLLHFVKESKQDESGMPNNRFLAERTGGTYSTLKVQPAELEDSGVYFCASSQFPTRGLPDTQYFGPGTRLTVL.

The chain combines TRBV2 with TRBJ1-1; 9 nucleotides line up with TRBD1. In germline, CDR1 is SNHLY, CDR2 FYNNEI. The CDR3 is made up of 13 amino acids. The V and J ends lost 6 bases and 3 bases, in that order; junction bases with no gene match: 2. The CDR3 DNA follows: TGTGCCAGCAGGACAGGGGGGGACACTGAAGCTTTCTTT. Protein product: CASRTGGDTEAFF.

This chain links TRBV19 with TRBJ2-4; the D gene is possibly TRBD2 (7 bases). Germline CDR1 is LNHDA and CDR2 is SQIVND (reference sequence). The CDR3 length is 14 residues. Trimming shortened V by 8 bases and J by 5 bases, and 16 bases separated the two germline ends. CDR3 nucleotide sequence: TGTGCCAGTGAAAATTACGGGGGGCAAAACATTCAGTACTTC. Translated: CASENYGGQNIQYF.

This rearrangement joins TRBV5-4 to TRBJ2-1, with D uncertain. V lost 3 bases and J 7 bases, leaving 8 bases between the germline ends. This CDR3 has 12 residues. Germline values: CDR1 SGHNT, CDR2 YYREEE (reference sequence). The CDR3 coding sequence is TGTGCCAGCAGCTCGGACGGGAATGAGCAGTTCTTC. Protein product: CASSSDGNEQFF.

The chain links TRBV7-2 to TRBJ2-4; TRBD1 aligns across 7 bases. The CDR3 loop spans 17 amino acids. The J segment lost 4 bases and the V segment lost 1 base, leaving 10 bases of the junction unmatched. Per germline, CDR1 SGHTA and CDR2 FQGNSA. The CDR3 DNA follows: TGTGCCAGCAGCTTAGGAGGGCCGGGACAGACAAAAAACATTCAGTACTTC. This sequence encodes CASSLGGPGQTKNIQYF.

This clone was counted only a few times. CDR3 sequence: CASSLRVASSYNEQFF. Written as DNA, the CDR3 is TGTGCCAGCAGCTTAAGGGTAGCTAGCTCCTACAATGAGCAGTTCTTC. The V gene is TRBV7-3, the J gene TRBJ2-1; no firm D call. Per the germline V gene, CDR1 is SGHTA and CDR2 is FQGTGA. V lost 1 base and J lost 0, with 10 bases in between. The CDR3 length is 16 residues.

This clone was seen a few times. This chain joins TRBV27 and TRBJ1-5; no definite D call. Trimming pared 8 bases from V and 1 base from J, leaving 6 bases between. The CDR3 is 12 residues long. Germline V gene lookup returns CDR1 MNHEY and CDR2 SMNVEV (reference sequence). The CDR3 protein is CASPESNQPQHF. CDR3 nucleotides: TGTGCCAGCCCCGAGAGCAATCAGCCCCAGCATTTT.

The V call is TRBV7-9, the J call TRBJ1-2; D perhaps matches TRBD1 (6 bases). Germline V gene sequence: CDR1 SEHNR, CDR2 FQNEAQ (reference sequence). The CDR3 totals 19 residues. Trimming pared 1 base from V and 1 base from J, leaving 22 bases between. CDR3 amino acids: CASSLEGWAGAPLNYGYTF. The CDR3 bases are TGTGCCAGCAGCTTAGAAGGGTGGGCGGGGGCCCCCCTTAACTATGGCTACACCTTC.

The chain is built from TRBV7-9 and TRBJ2-5; TRBD2 agrees at 13 bases. J lost 7 bases, V lost 0 bases, and 5 bases had no gene match. Germline-derived CDR1 and CDR2 are SEHNR and FQNEAQ (reference sequence). The CDR3 consists of 16 residues. CDR3 nucleotide sequence: TGTGCCAGCAGCTTAGCGACTAGCGGGGGGTCGGGGACCCAGTACTTC. It codes for CASSLATSGGSGTQYF.

The chain recombines TRBV6-6 with TRBJ2-3; TRBD2 matches at 9 bases. The CDR3 covers 15 residues. V was clipped by 6 bases and J by 0 bases; unmatched bases: 4. The V gene's germline CDR1 is MNHNY and CDR2 SVGAGI (reference sequence). CDR3 sequence reads: CASRDAGGSTDTQYF. The CDR3 DNA follows: TGTGCCAGCAGGGACGCGGGAGGGAGCACAGATACGCAGTATTTT.

This clone is a singleton in its sample. V gene TRBV7-6 combines with J gene TRBJ1-5, with a possible D match to TRBD1 (6 bases). Trimming stripped 2 bases from V and 3 bases from J, with 14 bases between. In germline, CDR1 is SGHVS, CDR2 FNYEAQ. This CDR3 has 16 amino acids. The CDR3 DNA sequence: TGTGCCAGCAGCTTAAGTTCCGGGACATACAATCAGCCCCAGCATTTT. This codes for CASSLSSGTYNQPQHF.

The rearrangement uses TRBV6-5 and TRBJ2-7, with D possibly matching TRBD2 (5 bases). The CDR3 spans 13 residues. CDR1 and CDR2 from the germline V gene are MNHEY and SVGAGI. Trimming took off 7 bases at V and 1 base at J, with 11 bases between the two ends. The CDR3 region is CASTPGTSYEQYF. The CDR3 DNA sequence: TGTGCCAGCACCCCGGGAACGTCCTACGAGCAGTACTTC.

The chain is built from TRBV9 and TRBJ1-5; TRBD1 matches 10 bases. This CDR3 spans 16 amino acids. V was pared by 3 bases and J by 5 bases, with 8 bases of the junction left unmatched. The V gene's germline CDR1 is SGDLS and CDR2 YYNGEE. DNA for the CDR3: TGTGCCAGCAGCGCCGGGGACAGGGGTTTTGATCAGCCCCAGCATTTT. Translating gives CASSAGDRGFDQPQHF.

V and J are TRBV10-3 and TRBJ1-4, with 7 bases matching TRBD1. This CDR3 is 14 amino acids long. The junction had 7 bases not matched to a gene; V was cut back by 5 bases and J by 7 bases. The germline V gene encodes CDR1 ENHRY and CDR2 SYGVKD. The CDR3 bases are TGTGCCATCAGTAAACAGGGGCGTAGTGAAAAACTGTTTTTT. Translating gives CAISKQGRSEKLFF.

V usage is TRBV19 and J usage is TRBJ1-5, with D possibly being TRBD1 (6 bases). The CDR3 is 15 amino acids. V was shortened by 5 bases and J by 1 base, with 12 bases between the two germline ends. Germline loops: CDR1 LNHDA, CDR2 SQIVND (reference sequence). The chain's CDR3 is CASSALQGSNQPQHF. The CDR3 nucleotides are TGTGCCAGTAGTGCCTTACAGGGAAGCAATCAGCCCCAGCATTTT.

The chain joins TRBV9 to TRBJ2-3; 10 bases match TRBD1. Trimming took 1 base from V and 6 from J; bases not matched to a gene: 5. Germline CDR1 is SGDLS and CDR2 is YYNGEE. The CDR3 loop spans 15 amino acids. Here the CDR3 reads CASSVRTGGRDTQYF. The DNA of the CDR3 is TGTGCCAGCAGCGTACGGACAGGGGGTAGGGATACGCAGTATTTT.

The chain has TRBV30 and TRBJ1-6, with TRBD1 as a possible D gene (5 bases). CDR1 and CDR2 (germline): GTSNPN, SVGIG (reference sequence). V was pared by 2 bases and J by 7 bases, with 12 bases between. The CDR3 runs to 14 residues. The CDR3 here is CAWSLGPGNSPLHF. CDR3 coding DNA: TGTGCCTGGAGTTTAGGCCCAGGGAATTCACCCCTCCACTTT. The full variable domain, its missing parts supplied by reference TRBV30 and TRBJ1-6, is SQTIHQWPATLVQPVGSPLSLECTVEGTSNPNLYWYRQAAGRGLQLLFYSVGIGQISSEVPQNLSASRPQDRQFILSSKKLLLSDSGFYLCAWSLGPGNSPLHFGNGTRLTVT.

With regard to this clone: At one boundary the junction diverges from the germline segment, which might be a read error. The chain couples TRBV27 to TRBJ1-1; 7 bases fit TRBD1. CDR3 length equals 11 residues. Germline CDR1 reads MNHEY; CDR2 reads SMNVEV (reference sequence). CDR3 in amino acids: CASSSLYDREW. The CDR3 DNA follows: TGTGCCAGCAGTTCCCTCTATGACAGGGAATGG.

This chain joins TRBV7-6 and TRBJ1-2; 9 bases agree with TRBD1. CDR3 length: 15 amino acids. The junction had 5 bases not matched to a gene; V was cut back by 1 base and J by 5 bases. Germline V gene data show CDR1 as SGHVS and CDR2 as FNYEAQ. The CDR3 loop is CASSLGTGVVYGYTF. The CDR3 nucleotides read TGTGCCAGCAGCTTAGGGACAGGGGTGGTATATGGCTACACCTTC.

CDR3 DNA: TGCAGCACGAGACAGGGTACAGGGGGCGAGCAGTACTTC. Translated, it gives CSTRQGTGGEQYF. The gene calls are TRBV29-1 and TRBJ2-7; 8 nucleotides match TRBD1. Germline V gene data show CDR1 as SQVTM and CDR2 as ANQGSEA. V dropped 8 bases and J dropped 6; count of bases not matched to a gene: 12. The CDR3 extends over 13 amino acids.

V usage is TRBV7-8 and J usage is TRBJ1-5, with D perhaps TRBD1 (6 bases). Between the trimmed V and J ends, which lost 1 base and 7 bases, there was a span of 14 bases. The CDR3 loop spans 15 amino acids. Looked up from germline, CDR1 is SGHVS and CDR2 is FQNEAQ. This CDR3 reads CASSLVQGSWQPQHF. In nucleotides, the CDR3 is TGTGCCAGCAGCTTAGTACAGGGAAGCTGGCAGCCCCAGCATTTT.

The rearrangement uses TRBV18 and TRBJ1-1; TRBD1 might be the D (5 bases). The germline V gene has CDR1 KGHSH and CDR2 LQKENI. The V end was cut by 6 bases, the J end by 1 base, with 12 bases between. The CDR3 consists of 14 residues. CDR3 bases: TGTGCCAGCTCGGAGGGACCGACGAACACTGAAGCTTTCTTT. Amino acid sequence: CASSEGPTNTEAFF. Drawing the rest from reference TRBV18 and TRBJ1-1, the complete variable domain is NAGVMQNPRHLVRRRGQEARLRCSPMKGHSHVYWYRQLPEEGLKFMVYLQKENIIDESGMPKERFSAEFPKEGPSILRIQQVVRGDSAAYFCASSEGPTNTEAFFGQGTRLTVV.

Of note for this clone: The junction departs from germline at one end; a sequencing error may be responsible. The V call is TRBV18, the J call TRBJ2-3, with D tentatively TRBD2 (5 bases). The CDR3 sequence is 18 residues long. The germline V gene encodes CDR1 KGHSH and CDR2 LQKENI. In nucleotides, the CDR3 is TGTGCCAGCTCCCCACTCCAGCGGCAGCCGTCCAGCACAGATACGCAGTATTTT. This gives the protein CASSPLQRQPSSTDTQYF. The full variable domain, in which reference TRBV18 and TRBJ2-3 provide the parts outside the CDR3, is NAGVMQNPRHLVRRRGQEARLRCSPMKGHSHVYWYRQLPEEGLKFMVYLQKENIIDESGMPKERFSAEFPKEGPSILRIQQVVRGDSAAYFCASSPLQRQPSSTDTQYFGPGTRLTVL.

The chain couples TRBV4-2 to TRBJ1-5; D possibly corresponds to TRBD1 (5 bases). V was pared by 0 bases and J by 0 bases, with 12 bases between. The CDR3 is made up of 17 amino acids. Germline CDR1 LGHNA, CDR2 YNFKEQ. CDR3 sequence reads: CASSQEDSFYSNQPQHF. The CDR3, as DNA: TGTGCCAGCAGCCAAGAAGACAGTTTCTATAGCAATCAGCCCCAGCATTTT.